The 31 T cell receptor beta chains presented below share a single source sample, sequenced in a study of CD8 T cells in ankylosing spondylitis. Study outcomes and limitations: What seemed typical of ankylosing spondylitis blood was a TCR beta motif built from eight highly homologous variants.

Using its own MiXCR run on the 5' RACE reads, TCRdb lists one record per CDR3 protein. Of about 540,000 distinct CDR3 sequences detected, about 13% appear once; the ten largest clones hold under 7.5%. No antigen is known for these receptors. Sequencing was carried out using blood, either unsorted or a sorted T cell fraction (not recorded which). The receptors were gathered from a male donor with ankylosing spondylitis.

This clonotype has a handful of counts. The V call is TRBV7-9, the J call TRBJ2-7, with D unresolved. Germline CDR1 SEHNR, CDR2 FQNEAQ (reference sequence). This CDR3 has 14 residues. With 2 bases removed from V and 4 bases from J, the gap between germline ends came to 12 bases. The CDR3 loop is CASSLSTSWYEQYF. The CDR3 DNA is TGTGCCAGCAGCTTATCTACATCCTGGTACGAGCAGTACTTC.

The sample holds a few counts of this clonotype. V and J are TRBV12-5 and TRBJ2-2, with TRBD2 as a possible D gene (6 bases). Germline V gene lookup returns CDR1 LGHNT and CDR2 FRNRAP. V gave up 4 bases and J gave up 5 bases, with 8 bases separating them. The CDR3 has 13 amino acids. DNA for the CDR3: TGTGCTAGTGGTTGGGGGGAAACCGGGGAGCTGTTTTTT. The encoded protein is CASGWGETGELFF.

This clonotype was seen a handful of times. The V gene is TRBV5-1, the J gene TRBJ1-5; 7 bases are a match to TRBD1. The CDR3 loop spans 13 amino acids. The germline CDR1 and CDR2 sequences are SGHRS and YFSETQ. With V trimmed by 5 bases and J by 6 bases, 5 bases remained unmatched. The CDR3: CASSEQGFQPQHF. In DNA form, the CDR3 reads TGCGCCAGCAGTGAACAGGGGTTTCAGCCCCAGCATTTT.

This clonotype was found a few times. The chain is built from TRBV3-1 and TRBJ1-5, with 8 positions matching TRBD1. V lost 2 bases, J lost 6 bases, and 6 bases stayed unmatched. Germline CDR1 LGHDT, CDR2 YNNKEL (reference sequence). The CDR3 spans 15 residues. CDR3 sequence (DNA): TGTGCCAGCAGCCAAAGCCAGGGGGCGAGTCAGCCCCAGCATTTT. It codes for CASSQSQGASQPQHF.

In its sample, this clonotype was seen a few times. This chain connects TRBV11-2 to TRBJ2-7; D is possibly TRBD1 or TRBD2 (5 bases each). The CDR3 is 15 residues long. Germline V gene lookup returns CDR1 SGHAT and CDR2 FQNNGV. The V gene lost 6 bases and the J gene lost 1 base, with 16 bases spanning the gap. CDR3 coding DNA: TGTGCCAGCAGAGAGGGGACCCCTCCGTCCTACGAGCAGTACTTC. This encodes CASREGTPPSYEQYF.

This clonotype was seen many times. V and J are TRBV5-1 and TRBJ2-3; D gene ambiguous. Germline CDR1 is SGHRS and CDR2 is YFSETQ. The CDR3 is 15 amino acids. Trimming removed 0 bases at V and 0 bases at J, with 8 bases between. For the CDR3, the DNA is TGCGCCAGCAGCTTGGACACACCGAGCACAGATACGCAGTATTTT. It specifies CASSLDTPSTDTQYF.

This clonotype has a count of ten or more. The gene calls are TRBV10-2 and TRBJ2-1; 13 nucleotides align to TRBD2. CDR3 length: 16 amino acids. The germline V gene encodes CDR1 WSHSY and CDR2 SAAADI. With 4 bases clipped from V and 9 bases from J, the junction kept 9 bases outside the gene matches. CDR3 region: CASSGPTSGRRSEQFF. The CDR3 DNA is TGCGCCAGCAGTGGTCCGACTAGCGGGAGGCGCAGTGAGCAGTTCTTC.

The chain combines TRBV20-1 with TRBJ2-3; 12 positions match TRBD2. Germline V gene data show CDR1 as DFQATT and CDR2 as SNEGSKA (reference sequence). Trimming cost V 7 bases and J 4 bases; bases outside gene matches: 3. The CDR3 runs 13 residues. This CDR3 is CSVRLAGADTQYF. CDR3 bases: TGCAGTGTCAGACTAGCGGGGGCAGATACGCAGTATTTT.

The genes are TRBV11-3 and TRBJ2-7; 9 bases fit TRBD1. J gave up 5 bases and V 5 bases, and 10 bases lay outside the gene matches. The V gene's germline CDR1 is SGHNT and CDR2 YENEEA. The length of the CDR3 is 15 residues. The CDR3, as DNA: TGTGCCAGCAGCATGGCCGGGACAGGGTTCCACGAGCAGTACGTC. As protein: CASSMAGTGFHEQYV.

This clonotype was seen a few times. The V call is TRBV5-1, the J call TRBJ2-2; TRBD1 matches 9 bases. The trim removed 2 bases at V and 8 bases at J, leaving 13 bases unmatched. This CDR3 spans 17 amino acids. Per the germline V gene, CDR1 is SGHRS and CDR2 is YFSETQ. The CDR3 reads CASSLQGAPVPPGELFF. In DNA form, the CDR3 reads TGCGCCAGCAGCTTACAGGGGGCACCCGTCCCCCCAGGGGAGCTGTTTTTT.

In this sample, this clonotype turned up many times. The chain joins TRBV5-1 to TRBJ2-7; D is unclear. The CDR3 has 15 amino acids. Germline values: CDR1 SGHRS, CDR2 YFSETQ. V gave up 1 base and J gave up 2 bases, with 13 bases separating them. The CDR3 coding sequence is TGCGCCAGCAGCTTGTCTTGGACGGCGACCTACGAGCAGTACTTC. Amino acid sequence: CASSLSWTATYEQYF. The complete variable domain, with remaining parts taken from reference TRBV5-1 and TRBJ2-7, reads KAGVTQTPRYLIKTRGQQVTLSCSPISGHRSVSWYQQTPGQGLQFLFEYFSETQRNKGNFPGRFSGRQFSNSRSEMNVSTLELGDSALYLCASSLSWTATYEQYFGPGTRLTVT.

This clonotype was counted only a few times. The rearrangement joins TRBV10-3 to TRBJ2-3, with D perhaps TRBD2 (5 bases). Germline V gene lookup returns CDR1 ENHRY and CDR2 SYGVKD. The length of the CDR3 is 14 residues. V was pared by 5 bases and J by 1 base, with 10 bases between. The CDR3 nucleotides are TGTGCCATCAGTCGTTCGAGGGGCACAGATACGCAGTATTTT. Protein: CAISRSRGTDTQYF.

This clonotype has only a few counts. This chain links TRBV20-1 with TRBJ2-7; TRBD2 matches at 7 bases. The CDR3 sequence is 16 residues long. The V gene's germline CDR1 is DFQATT and CDR2 SNEGSKA (reference sequence). The ends lost 6 bases at V and 1 base at J; junction bases unmatched: 15. The CDR3 DNA follows: TGCAGTGCGAAACCCTGGGGCGGGAGTATGTCCTACGAGCAGTACTTC. As protein: CSAKPWGGSMSYEQYF.

This clonotype has a handful of counts. The chain recombines TRBV7-9 with TRBJ2-7; 8 nucleotides agree with TRBD2. The CDR3 runs 16 residues. In germline, CDR1 is SEHNR, CDR2 FQNEAQ (reference sequence). The V and J ends lost 5 bases and 0 bases, in that order; junction bases with no gene match: 9. CDR3 amino acids: CASSPPSGSLSYEQYF. DNA of the CDR3: TGTGCCAGCAGCCCACCAAGCGGGAGTCTCTCCTACGAGCAGTACTTC.

This clonotype was detected a few times. The chain is built from TRBV29-1 and TRBJ2-5; TRBD2 matches at 10 bases. This CDR3 comprises 16 residues. Trimming at V came to 1 base and at J to 4 bases, leaving 9 bases not matched to a gene. CDR1 and CDR2 from the germline V gene are SQVTM and ANQGSEA. The DNA for the CDR3 is TGCAGCGTTGAAGCGGCTAGCGGGGGCCCGGGAGAGACCCAGTACTTC. Protein: CSVEAASGGPGETQYF.

This clonotype showed up just a few times. The chain employs TRBV11-2 and TRBJ1-1; D not resolved. Germline loops: CDR1 SGHAT, CDR2 FQNNGV. V gave up 2 bases and J gave up 7 bases, with 2 bases separating them. There are 10 residues in the CDR3. CDR3 sequence: CASSLHEAFF. CDR3 in DNA: TGTGCCAGCAGCTTACATGAAGCTTTCTTT.

This clonotype was recorded a few times. The chain recombines TRBV15 with TRBJ1-5, with TRBD1 matching 7 bases. J lost 4 bases, V lost 0 bases, and 6 bases had no gene match. CDR1 and CDR2 from the germline V gene are LNHNV and YYDKDF (reference sequence). The CDR3 loop spans 16 amino acids. The CDR3 protein is CATSREAGTVNQPQHF. The CDR3 DNA is TGTGCCACCAGCAGAGAGGCCGGGACAGTAAATCAGCCCCAGCATTTT.

This clonotype was observed a few times. The chain employs TRBV5-1 and TRBJ1-6; weak D call: TRBD1 (5 bases). With 2 bases removed from V and 0 bases from J, the gap between germline ends came to 18 bases. The CDR3 has 19 residues. Per the germline V gene, CDR1 is SGHRS and CDR2 is YFSETQ. The CDR3 DNA reads as TGCGCCAGCAGCTTACTCCCCGGGGGGGACCCCTCCTATAATTCACCCCTCCACTTT. Translation gives CASSLLPGGDPSYNSPLHF.

V and J are TRBV7-9 and TRBJ2-2; 11 bases align to TRBD2. The junction had 7 bases not matched to a gene; V was cut back by 6 bases and J by 4 bases. From germline, CDR1 is SEHNR and CDR2 FQNEAQ (reference sequence). This CDR3 has 16 residues. CDR3 nucleotides: TGTGCCAGCAGACGATGGACTAGCGGGCGCACCGGGGAGCTGTTTTTT. Translation: CASRRWTSGRTGELFF.

This clonotype was recorded only once. V gene TRBV20-1 combines with J gene TRBJ2-7, with a tentative D call TRBD2 (6 bases). Trimming cost V 3 bases and J 2 bases, with 11 bases left between them. The germline CDR1 and CDR2 sequences are DFQATT and SNEGSKA (reference sequence). CDR3 length: 13 residues. Here the CDR3 reads CSARIRLAYEQYF. The CDR3 DNA sequence: TGCAGTGCTAGGATTCGACTAGCCTACGAGCAGTACTTC.

This clonotype turned up a few times. The chain is built from TRBV20-1 and TRBJ1-3; D unresolved. Trimming cost V 5 bases and J 4 bases, with 12 bases left between them. CDR1 is DFQATT, CDR2 SNEGSKA, per germline (reference sequence). The CDR3 has 13 amino acids. CDR3 in DNA: TGCAGTGCTCCCCCCCGACGAGGAAACACCATATATTTT. As protein: CSAPPRRGNTIYF.

The J gene is TRBJ2-2, the V gene TRBV29-1, with TRBD2 matching over 8 bases. V was clipped by 7 bases and J by 6 bases; unmatched bases: 10. The CDR3 is made up of 14 amino acids. Germline CDR1 reads SQVTM; CDR2 reads ANQGSEA. As DNA, the CDR3 is TGCAGCGGAGGAAATAGCGGGATCGCCGGGGAGCTGTTTTTT. Protein sequence: CSGGNSGIAGELFF.

V is TRBV3-1 and J is TRBJ2-1; perhaps TRBD2 as D (6 bases). Trimming stripped 5 bases from V and 9 bases from J, with 26 bases between. The CDR3 consists of 17 residues. The V gene's germline CDR1 is LGHDT and CDR2 YNNKEL (reference sequence). The CDR3 DNA sequence: TGTGCCAGCAGCGACTTAACGTCCGGGAGAGTTCGTGGTGAGCAGTTCTTC. It specifies CASSDLTSGRVRGEQFF.

This clonotype was picked up a small number of times. This chain joins TRBV24-1 and TRBJ2-3, with 9 bases aligning to TRBD1. The CDR3 is 16 residues long. From germline, CDR1 is KGHDR and CDR2 SFDVKD. The V gene end was trimmed by 2 bases and the J gene end by 5 bases; junction bases not matched to a gene: 7. The CDR3 DNA sequence: TGTGCCACCAGTGATTATGCGACAGGGGGTGTAGATACGCAGTATTTT. Amino acids: CATSDYATGGVDTQYF.

The sample holds a few counts of this clonotype. The chain links TRBV5-1 to TRBJ2-7, with D tentatively TRBD1 (6 bases). V lost 0 bases to trimming and J lost 0 bases, with 7 bases between them. The V gene's germline CDR1 is SGHRS and CDR2 YFSETQ. The CDR3 extends over 14 amino acids. CDR3 residues: CASSLGQDSYEQYF. The CDR3 DNA is TGCGCCAGCAGCTTGGGACAGGACTCCTACGAGCAGTACTTC.

V usage is TRBV7-9 and J usage is TRBJ2-2; TRBD1 matches at 8 bases. Germline V CDR1 and CDR2: SEHNR, FQNEAQ (reference sequence). This CDR3 has 15 amino acids. V gave up 6 bases and J gave up 7 bases; unmatched junction bases: 10. The CDR3 here is CASSSVRGRGGELFF. The CDR3 bases are TGTGCCAGCAGTTCGGTCAGGGGGCGCGGCGGGGAGCTGTTTTTT.

CDR3 DNA: TGCGCCAGCAGCCAGGGCGGGACTTTTAATGAGCAGTTCTTC. The encoded protein is CASSQGGTFNEQFF. The J gene is TRBJ2-1, the V gene TRBV4-1, with D maybe TRBD2 (6 bases). This CDR3 is built from 14 residues. V was trimmed by 3 bases and J by 7 bases, leaving 13 bases between them. Germline lookup yields CDR1 MGHRA and CDR2 YSYEKL.

This clonotype has more than one count but fewer than ten. V is TRBV7-2 and J is TRBJ2-3; 10 nucleotides agree with TRBD2. Trimming cost V 5 bases and J 4 bases; bases outside gene matches: 9. This CDR3 region has 16 residues. Germline assignment: CDR1 SGHTA and CDR2 FQGNSA. CDR3 residues: CASSPIAGGGSDTQYF. The CDR3 DNA sequence: TGTGCCAGCAGCCCCATAGCGGGAGGCGGCTCAGATACGCAGTATTTT.

The chain carries TRBV5-1 and TRBJ1-5, with D possibly TRBD1 on 5 matching bases. The V end was cut by 1 base, the J end by 0 bases, with 17 bases between. This CDR3 spans 18 amino acids. Germline V lookup: CDR1 SGHRS, CDR2 YFSETQ. The CDR3 loop reads CASSLIPSIGVSNQPQHF. CDR3 in DNA: TGCGCCAGCAGCTTGATTCCTTCGATAGGGGTTAGCAATCAGCCCCAGCATTTT.

This clonotype was counted a few times. The rearrangement uses TRBV3-1 and TRBJ2-1; D might be TRBD2 (5 bases). This CDR3 spans 12 amino acids. V dropped 4 bases and J dropped 15 bases, with 16 bases sitting between them. Germline V gene lookup returns CDR1 LGHDT and CDR2 YNNKEL (reference sequence). CDR3 sequence reads: CASSPIGRRTFF. As DNA, the CDR3 is TGTGCCAGCAGCCCGATAGGGAGACGGACGTTCTTC.

CDR3 in DNA: TGCAGCGTTGAAGATCGGTCCGCCGGCATGGAGCAGTACTTC. Residues: CSVEDRSAGMEQYF. The V call is TRBV29-1, the J call TRBJ2-7; no reliable D call. The germline V gene encodes CDR1 SQVTM and CDR2 ANQGSEA. The CDR3 is 14 amino acids. Trimming removed 0 bases from V and 7 bases from J, with 16 bases in between.